This record looks at one T cell receptor (beta chain) sequence and its context. Its target is not known. Original processing notes: Junction-only immunoSEQ sequences carried no quality scores, so filtering differed. TCRdb's table, derived via immunoSEQ multiplex PCR, lists solely in-frame clones and lacks some. The V and J calls and clone size come from that table; D and trimming were worked out from the DNA. Here the sample spans fewer than 650,000 clones, over 65% being singletons. V lost 2 bases and J 0 bases, leaving 20 bases between the germline ends. Germline V gene sequence: CDR1 LNHDA, CDR2 SQIVND (reference sequence). The CDR3 contains 18 residues. These data belong to a study of shared clonotypes between healthy human individuals. Across the study: With ages of 18 to 49, the donors were a couple of women and a few men.

Study-level results: It was expected that sequencing depth would affect clonotype sharing among donors.

Sequencing was done on a sample of PBMCs. The chain links TRBV19 to TRBJ2-7, with D uncertain. The sequence was obtained from a woman aged 40-49 years in good health. Some clones in this sample may be carry-over from other donors' samples. The CDR3 loop reads CASSITFAVRPSSYEQYF. CDR3 DNA: TGTGCCAGTAGTATAACTTTCGCAGTCCGACCAAGCTCCTACGAGCAGTACTTC.